This T cell receptor (beta chain) was obtained from a study of CXCR3-negative and CXCR3-positive naive CD8 T cells. General study findings and limits: Memory cells diverged, while naive CXCR3-positive and CXCR3-negative cells had similar TRBV-TRBJ usage. Similarly elevated diversity marked both naive subsets, with memory CD8+ cells showing far lower diversity.

The germline gives CDR1 SQVTM, CDR2 ANQGSEA. The CDR3 sequence is 15 residues long. UMI labels and 5' RACE were used to prepare the TRB cDNA libraries. After re-calling the 5' RACE reads, TCRdb lists one entry per CDR3 protein, DNA absent. Recorded for this sample: under 75,000 distinct CDR3 sequences. Concerning this clonotype itself: Its cognate antigen is unknown.

The sample comprised naive CXCR3- CD8+ T cells from blood. Subset in this sample: CD45RO-CCR7+CD27+CD95- naive CD8+ T cells lacking CXCR3 (TNR3-). The gene calls are TRBV29-1 and TRBJ2-6. The TCR comes from a human donor in good health. Some clones in this sample may be carry-over from other donors' samples. CDR3 sequence reads: CSVFQLLAGANVLTF.